This TCR beta chain was recovered during a study of T cells expressing NK-cell markers. Germline loops: CDR1 LNHDA, CDR2 SQIVND (reference sequence). This CDR3 has 15 amino acids. Reprocessing the 5' RACE reads, TCRdb reports a single entry for every CDR3 protein and omits DNA. The sample's table shows about 460,000 distinct CDR3 sequences. V gene TRBV19 combines with J gene TRBJ1-1. The sequencing sample was made of blood T cells: a sorted CD56 or NKG2C T cell subset, CD4+ or CD8+ T cells, or bulk PBMC T cells (not recorded which). This TCR derives from a woman aged 50 to 60 in good health. The CDR3 spells CASSIVQGGRPEAFF.